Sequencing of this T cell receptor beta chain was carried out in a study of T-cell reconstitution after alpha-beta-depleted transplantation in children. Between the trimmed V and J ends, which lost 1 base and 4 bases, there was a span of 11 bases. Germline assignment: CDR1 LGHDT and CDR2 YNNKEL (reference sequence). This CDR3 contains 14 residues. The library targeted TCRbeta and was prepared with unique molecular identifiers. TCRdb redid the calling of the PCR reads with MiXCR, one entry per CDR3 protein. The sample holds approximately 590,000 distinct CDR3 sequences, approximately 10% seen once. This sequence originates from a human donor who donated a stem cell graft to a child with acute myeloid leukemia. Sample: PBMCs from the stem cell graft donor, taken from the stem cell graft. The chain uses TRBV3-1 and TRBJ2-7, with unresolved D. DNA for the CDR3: TGTGCCAGCAGCCAAGGGGTTAGCAAATACGAGCAGTACTTC. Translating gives CASSQGVSKYEQYF.